These 3 T cell receptor beta chains were sequenced from one sample in a study of T cell responses to AZD1222 COVID-19 vaccine. Sequenced by immunoSEQ multiplex PCR; TCRdb stores in-frame clones only, minus some. The sample holds approximately 100,000 clones, nearly 90% seen once. Material: peripheral blood, obtained on day 0 of AZD1222 vaccination. The receptors were gathered from an adult in good health.

The gene calls are TRBV29-1 and TRBJ2-3, with 12 positions matching TRBD2. CDR3 size: 16 residues. V trimming: 7 bases; J trimming: 2 bases; junction bases outside the gene matches: 10. Looked up from germline, CDR1 is SQVTM and CDR2 is ANQGSEA. CDR3 loop: CSALGLAGGITDTQYF. CDR3 nucleotides: TGCAGCGCCCTGGGGCTAGCGGGGGGGATCACAGATACGCAGTATTTT.

J is TRBJ1-1 and V is TRBV30; the D is unclear. Between the trimmed V and J ends, which lost 0 bases and 10 bases, there was a span of 15 bases. This CDR3 region has 13 residues. Germline-derived CDR1 and CDR2 are GTSNPN and SVGIG (reference sequence). CDR3: CAWSVRWTHRAFF. The CDR3 DNA is TGTGCCTGGAGTGTACGGTGGACCCATAGAGCTTTCTTT.

This chain uses TRBV2 with TRBJ2-5, with 8 bases lining up with TRBD2. V lost 6 bases to trimming and J lost 1 base; unmatched junction nucleotides: 4. CDR1 is SNHLY, CDR2 FYNNEI, per germline. The CDR3 sequence is 14 residues long. In DNA form, the CDR3 reads TGTGCCAGCAGGGGCGGGAGGTTCCAAGAGACCCAGTACTTC. Its translation is CASRGGRFQETQYF.